These T cell receptor beta chains were read from a single sample in a study of T cells in Graves' hyperthyroidism and ophthalmopathy. TCRdb itself ran the multiplex PCR reads through MiXCR, one entry per CDR3 protein. The sample yields approximately 410,000 distinct CDR3 sequences, 14% to 15% seen once. The sample comprised blood. All receptors derive from a man between 18 and 35 years old with Graves' ophthalmopathy. Each CDR3 is given with its conserved first and last residue. The order of the fields is D gene, clone size, V gene, J gene, CDR3 protein, CDR3 DNA. The D gene is left open where the match is weak. Clone size is stated in some rows and not others, as once, few, many or a class when expanded.

D: TRBD1
size: many
V: TRBV18
J: TRBJ1-2
CDR3: CASSPGRDRAGYTF
DNA: TGTGCCAGCTCACCCGGCCGGGACAGGGCGGGCTACACCTTC

D: TRBD2
size: NA
V: TRBV9
J: TRBJ2-1
CDR3: CASSPHGTSGGNEQFF
DNA: TGTGCCAGCAGCCCTCACGGGACTAGCGGGGGCAATGAGCAGTTCTTC

D: NA
size: many
V: TRBV3-1
J: TRBJ2-7
CDR3: CASSQELTGGWYEQYF
DNA: TGTGCCAGCAGCCAAGAACTGACTGGCGGTTGGTACGAGCAGTACTTC

D: TRBD1
size: many
V: TRBV5-1
J: TRBJ1-1
CDR3: CASSTGEMNTEAFF
DNA: TGCGCCAGCAGTACAGGGGAAATGAACACTGAAGCTTTCTTT

D: NA
size: NA
V: TRBV20-1
J: TRBJ1-1
CDR3: CSASVPNTEAFF
DNA: TGCAGTGCCAGCGTGCCGAACACTGAAGCTTTCTTT

D: TRBD1
size: many
V: TRBV30
J: TRBJ1-6
CDR3: CAWSSTGENSPLHF
DNA: TGTGCCTGGAGCTCGACAGGGGAGAATTCACCCCTCCACTTT

D: NA
size: NA
V: TRBV27
J: TRBJ2-2
CDR3: CASSRAENTGELFF
DNA: TGTGCCAGCAGTCGAGCGGAGAACACCGGGGAGCTGTTTTTT

D: TRBD1
size: many
V: TRBV18
J: TRBJ1-1
CDR3: CASSPGTGEPEAFF
DNA: TGTGCCAGCTCACCGGGGACAGGGGAACCTGAAGCTTTCTTT

D: TRBD1
size: many
V: TRBV29-1
J: TRBJ1-3
CDR3: CSVGTGVGTIYF
DNA: TGCAGCGTTGGAACAGGGGTTGGCACCATATATTTT

D: TRBD1
size: NA
V: TRBV10-3
J: TRBJ1-1
CDR3: CAITPGQDNTEAFF
DNA: TGTGCCATAACGCCGGGACAGGATAACACTGAAGCTTTCTTT

D: TRBD1
size: NA
V: TRBV12-5
J: TRBJ2-7
CDR3: CASGLQGASYEQYF
DNA: TGTGCTAGTGGTCTACAGGGGGCAAGTTACGAGCAGTACTTC

D: NA
size: many
V: TRBV11-2
J: TRBJ1-1
CDR3: CASSLVVGGTAEAFF
DNA: TGTGCCAGCAGCTTAGTAGTCGGGGGAACAGCTGAAGCTTTCTTT

D: NA
size: few
V: TRBV14
J: TRBJ2-7
CDR3: CASSPRGHPRYEQYF
DNA: TGTGCCAGCAGCCCCCGGGGGCACCCGCGTTACGAGCAGTACTTC

D: TRBD2
size: many
V: TRBV2
J: TRBJ2-7
CDR3: CASMLGLAGIEQYF
DNA: TGTGCCAGCATGTTGGGACTAGCGGGAATCGAGCAGTACTTC

D: NA
size: NA
V: TRBV6-4
J: TRBJ2-3
CDR3: CASSDGPSADTQYF
DNA: TGTGCCAGCAGTGATGGCCCCTCGGCAGATACGCAGTATTTT

D: TRBD2
size: many
V: TRBV7-3
J: TRBJ2-2
CDR3: CASSATSGRAGELFF
DNA: TGTGCCAGCAGCGCGACTAGCGGGAGAGCCGGGGAGCTGTTTTTT

D: NA
size: many
V: TRBV6-6
J: TRBJ1-2
CDR3: CASSYGNYGYTF
DNA: TGTGCCAGCAGTTACGGGAACTATGGCTACACCTTC

D: TRBD1
size: many
V: TRBV3-1
J: TRBJ2-2
CDR3: CASTFGTATGELFF
DNA: TGTGCCAGCACCTTCGGGACAGCCACCGGGGAGCTGTTTTTT

D: NA
size: NA
V: TRBV7-8
J: TRBJ2-1
CDR3: CASSLGSGTYNEQFF
DNA: TGTGCCAGCAGCTTAGGTAGCGGAACATACAATGAGCAGTTCTTC

D: NA
size: many
V: TRBV2
J: TRBJ2-7
CDR3: CASRGGSYEQYF
DNA: TGTGCCAGCAGGGGGGGATCCTACGAGCAGTACTTC

D: TRBD1
size: few
V: TRBV5-8
J: TRBJ1-1
CDR3: CASSPPGQGLNTEAFF
DNA: TGTGCCAGCAGCCCTCCGGGACAGGGGCTGAACACTGAAGCTTTCTTT

D: NA
size: many
V: TRBV6-6
J: TRBJ1-1
CDR3: CASSYSQGQEAFF
DNA: TGTGCCAGCAGTTACAGTCAAGGACAGGAAGCTTTCTTT

D: NA
size: many
V: TRBV5-1
J: TRBJ1-4
CDR3: CASSLEGRGGEKLFF
DNA: TGCGCCAGCAGCTTGGAGGGGAGAGGTGGTGAAAAACTGTTTTTT

D: NA
size: few
V: TRBV11-2
J: TRBJ1-3
CDR3: CASTNSRGDSGNTIYF
DNA: TGTGCCAGCACAAATTCTCGGGGGGACTCTGGAAACACCATATATTTT

D: TRBD2
size: many
V: TRBV7-2
J: TRBJ2-4
CDR3: CASSPQTSGGNIQYF
DNA: TGTGCCAGCAGCCCCCAGACTAGCGGGGGAAACATTCAGTACTTC

D: TRBD1
size: NA
V: TRBV5-1
J: TRBJ1-1
CDR3: CASSLIGTVNTEAFF
DNA: TGCGCCAGCAGTTTGATCGGGACAGTGAACACTGAAGCTTTCTTT

D: TRBD1
size: many
V: TRBV27
J: TRBJ1-1
CDR3: CASSAPDRGITEAFF
DNA: TGTGCCAGCAGTGCACCTGACAGGGGGATCACTGAAGCTTTCTTT

D: NA
size: many
V: TRBV5-6
J: TRBJ1-1
CDR3: CASSLWANTEAFF
DNA: TGTGCCAGCAGCTTGTGGGCGAACACTGAAGCTTTCTTT

D: NA
size: few
V: TRBV27
J: TRBJ2-3
CDR3: CASTFRGADTQYF
DNA: TGTGCCAGCACTTTTAGGGGTGCAGATACGCAGTATTTT

D: TRBD1
size: many
V: TRBV30
J: TRBJ1-2
CDR3: CAWSRQGRDYGYTF
DNA: TGTGCCTGGAGTCGACAGGGTCGGGACTATGGCTACACCTTC

D: NA
size: NA
V: TRBV5-1
J: TRBJ1-1
CDR3: CASSSEPLNTEAFF
DNA: TGCGCCAGCAGCTCTGAACCCTTGAACACTGAAGCTTTCTTT

D: NA
size: few
V: TRBV29-1
J: TRBJ1-3
CDR3: CSVRGPPNTIYF
DNA: TGCAGCGTTCGGGGCCCGCCAAACACCATATATTTT

D: NA
size: NA
V: TRBV7-9
J: TRBJ2-3
CDR3: CASSGNTQYF
DNA: TGTGCCAGCAGCGGAAATACGCAGTATTTT

D: TRBD2
size: many
V: TRBV3-1
J: TRBJ2-1
CDR3: CASSQGLAGGSNEQFF
DNA: TGTGCCAGCAGCCAAGGATTAGCGGGAGGCTCCAATGAGCAGTTCTTC

D: NA
size: many
V: TRBV7-8
J: TRBJ2-4
CDR3: CASSPRASVAKNIQYF
DNA: TGTGCCAGCAGCCCCCGTGCATCGGTAGCCAAAAACATTCAGTACTTC

D: NA
size: many
V: TRBV7-9
J: TRBJ1-1
CDR3: CASTLAELNTEAFF
DNA: TGTGCCAGCACCCTTGCAGAGCTGAACACTGAAGCTTTCTTT

D: NA
size: many
V: TRBV30
J: TRBJ2-1
CDR3: CAWGDGYYNEQFF
DNA: TGTGCCTGGGGGGACGGGTACTACAATGAGCAGTTCTTC

D: TRBD1
size: few
V: TRBV10-2
J: TRBJ1-6
CDR3: CASTPGGTEYNSPLHF
DNA: TGCGCCAGCACCCCTGGGGGGACAGAATATAATTCACCCCTCCACTTT

D: NA
size: NA
V: TRBV20-1
J: TRBJ1-4
CDR3: CSAREEKLFF
DNA: TGCAGTGCTAGAGAGGAAAAACTGTTTTTT

D: NA
size: many
V: TRBV7-6
J: TRBJ2-7
CDR3: CASSLARGYEQYF
DNA: TGTGCCAGCAGCTTAGCCCGGGGGTACGAGCAGTACTTC

D: NA
size: many
V: TRBV2
J: TRBJ1-4
CDR3: CASSRATTNEKLFF
DNA: TGTGCCAGCAGCCGCGCCACAACTAATGAAAAACTGTTTTTT

D: TRBD2
size: many
V: TRBV2
J: TRBJ2-5
CDR3: CASTDGRGREKETQYF
DNA: TGTGCCAGCACCGATGGACGAGGGCGGGAGAAAGAGACCCAGTACTTC

D: NA
size: many
V: TRBV10-3
J: TRBJ2-5
CDR3: CATFGGYSDQETQYF
DNA: TGTGCCACCTTTGGAGGGTATTCAGACCAAGAGACCCAGTACTTC